Following are 14 T cell receptor beta chains from one sample sequenced in a study of beta chain features in type 1 diabetes (dated by TCRdb to 2017 to 2018). Study-wide conclusions, independent of this receptor: Type 1 diabetes patients showed a moderate but significant shortening of TCRB CDR3 length in all four CD4+ subsets.

Libraries were made using the immunoSEQ multiplex PCR assay. The entire isolated RNA was reverse transcribed using the High Capacity cDNA Reverse Transcription Kit, and thus expressed TCRB transcripts were sequenced. TCRdb retrieved this table from immuneACCESS and kept in-frame rearrangements only. Not all clones are present; in checked studies, unresolved V genes account for under half, and no reason is known for the remainder. This sample comprises hundreds of thousands of clones, 11% to 15% of them detected only once. The top ten clones comprise 0.035% to 0.04% of the sample. These receptors' antigens are unknown. The specimen sequenced was naive CD4+ T cells from blood. Sample cell subset or site, as interpreted from the label and publication: true naive CD4+ T cells. These TCRs come from a young man with type 1 diabetes.

J is TRBJ2-7 and V is TRBV18, with TRBD1 matching over 7 bases. Per germline, CDR1 KGHSH and CDR2 LQKENI. This CDR3 has 15 residues. J was trimmed by 5 bases and V by 3 bases; bases with no gene match: 10. The DNA for the CDR3 is TGTGCCAGCTCACCCGGAGCGGCAGGGGGAAACGAGCAGTACTTC. It translates to CASSPGAAGGNEQYF.

The chain is built from TRBV5-1 and TRBJ2-7; D possibly corresponds to TRBD2 (6 bases). V lost 0 bases to trimming and J lost 7 bases, with 14 bases between them. Germline V gene lookup returns CDR1 SGHRS and CDR2 YFSETQ. CDR3 length equals 14 residues. In nucleotides, the CDR3 is TGCGCCAGCAGCTTGGCCGCGGGAAATGCAGAGCAGTACTTC. It specifies CASSLAAGNAEQYF.

The chain recombines TRBV7-2 with TRBJ2-6; D is unresolved. Looked up from germline, CDR1 is SGHTA and CDR2 is FQGNSA. Trimming removed 5 bases from V and 0 bases from J, with 8 bases in between. This CDR3 is 15 amino acids long. In DNA, the CDR3 is TGTGCCAGCAGCCCCATTCCCTCTGGGGCCAACGTCCTGACTTTC. Translated: CASSPIPSGANVLTF.

The chain has TRBV19 and TRBJ2-3, with TRBD2 matching 8 bases. The CDR3 runs to 17 residues. V shed 7 bases, J shed 0 bases, and the junction held 12 bases outside the gene matches. From germline, CDR1 is LNHDA and CDR2 SQIVND (reference sequence). The CDR3 DNA follows: TGTGCCAGTACCCCCCCGAGGAGCGGGGGTAGCACAGATACGCAGTATTTT. Protein: CASTPPRSGGSTDTQYF.

This clone was counted only a few times. The chain joins TRBV7-3 to TRBJ1-2; 8 bases align to TRBD1. CDR1 SGHTA and CDR2 FQGTGA come from the germline V gene. The V gene end was trimmed by 5 bases and the J gene end by 4 bases; junction bases not matched to a gene: 3. The length of the CDR3 is 13 residues. CDR3: CASSQGQAYGYTF. As DNA, the CDR3 is TGTGCCAGCAGCCAGGGACAGGCCTATGGCTACACCTTC.

This clone turned up a few times. Other DNA sequences of this sample code for an identical CDR3. The chain uses TRBV18 and TRBJ2-5; 7 bases are a match to TRBD1. From germline, CDR1 is KGHSH and CDR2 LQKENI. The CDR3 length is 14 residues. Trimming took 3 bases from V and 0 from J; bases not matched to a gene: 1. CDR3 region: CASSPGQNQETQYF. DNA of the CDR3: TGTGCCAGCTCACCGGGACAGAACCAAGAGACCCAGTACTTC.

V and J are TRBV5-1 and TRBJ2-3; 9 bases map to TRBD2. The CDR3 runs 16 residues. CDR1 SGHRS and CDR2 YFSETQ come from the germline V gene. J was trimmed by 3 bases and V by 4 bases; bases with no gene match: 9. Here the CDR3 DNA reads TGCGCCAGCAGCCCTGAAGCGGGAGGAACAACAGATACGCAGTATTTT. Translated, it gives CASSPEAGGTTDTQYF.

This clone showed up just a few times. This rearrangement joins TRBV7-2 to TRBJ1-5; D not certain. V dropped 8 bases and J dropped 1 base, with 12 bases sitting between them. CDR3 size: 14 residues. The germline V gene has CDR1 SGHTA and CDR2 FQGNSA. CDR3 sequence (DNA): TGTGCCAGCCAACCTGTTGGGAGCAATCAGCCCCAGCATTTT. This translates into CASQPVGSNQPQHF.

This sequence joins TRBV14 and TRBJ1-3; TRBD1 matches at 8 bases. Germline trimming cut 4 bases from V and 0 bases from J; bases unmatched to any gene: 5. There are 16 residues in the CDR3. The germline CDR1 and CDR2 sequences are SGHDN and FVKESK. Here the CDR3 reads CASSPYGQGSGNTIYF. The CDR3 DNA reads TGTGCCAGCAGCCCGTACGGACAGGGCTCTGGAAACACCATATATTTT.

The chain has TRBV18 and TRBJ2-7; TRBD2 matches at 10 bases. There are 16 residues in the CDR3. CDR1 is KGHSH, CDR2 LQKENI, per germline. V dropped 2 bases and J dropped 0; count of bases not matched to a gene: 4. CDR3 nucleotides: TGTGCCAGCTCACCAGGACTAGCGGATTTCTCCTACGAGCAGTACTTC. Translated: CASSPGLADFSYEQYF.

This chain links TRBV6-6 with TRBJ1-5; TRBD1 is a possible D gene (5 bases). The CDR3 sequence is 15 residues long. V lost 4 bases to trimming and J lost 4 bases, with 14 bases between them. Per the germline V gene, CDR1 is MNHNY and CDR2 is SVGAGI (reference sequence). CDR3 in amino acids: CASSLRVGQNQPQHF. For the CDR3, the DNA is TGTGCCAGCAGTTTGAGGGTGGGGCAAAATCAGCCCCAGCATTTT.

This chain uses TRBV30 with TRBJ1-1, with D tentatively TRBD1 (6 bases). Trimming cost V 4 bases and J 4 bases, with 13 bases left between them. From germline, CDR1 is GTSNPN and CDR2 SVGIG (reference sequence). CDR3 size: 13 residues. The DNA of the CDR3 is TGTGCCTGGATCGGGGGGCCAGGCACTGAAGCTTTCTTT. Amino acids: CAWIGGPGTEAFF.

This clone has more than one count but fewer than ten. This chain connects TRBV7-9 to TRBJ2-2; 11 nucleotides match TRBD2. CDR1 is SEHNR, CDR2 FQNEAQ, per germline (reference sequence). With V trimmed by 7 bases and J by 3 bases, 10 bases remained unmatched. The CDR3 spans 17 residues. CDR3 region: CASIVTSGVSHTGELFF. CDR3 sequence (DNA): TGTGCCAGCATCGTGACTAGCGGGGTCTCTCACACCGGGGAGCTGTTTTTT. Using reference TRBV7-9 and TRBJ2-2 for the parts outside the CDR3, the full variable domain is DTGVSQNPRHKITKRGQNVTFRCDPISEHNRLYWYRQTLGQGPEFLTYFQNEAQLEKSRLLSDRFSAERPKGSFSTLEIQRTEQGDSAMYLCASIVTSGVSHTGELFFGEGSRLTVL.

The V gene is TRBV7-3, the J gene TRBJ2-1, with 7 positions matching TRBD2. CDR3 length: 15 amino acids. The V and J ends lost 10 bases and 4 bases, in that order; junction bases with no gene match: 13. Germline CDR1 is SGHTA and CDR2 is FQGTGA. Here the CDR3 DNA reads TGTGCCACCTCCGGGGGGAAAGGGTTGTACAATGAGCAGTTCTTC. Translation gives CATSGGKGLYNEQFF.